What follows are 18 T cell receptor beta chains derived from one specimen sequenced in a study of human T cells and chemical hapten exposure. One entry per CDR3 protein, called by TCRdb with MiXCR from the RACE reads. The data hold tens of thousands of distinct CDR3 sequences, with about 3.5% observed a single time. Described time point: healthy volunteer bleed at 6 weeks. Unfractionated whole blood served as the source for total RNA extraction. Sequencing was done on a sample of whole blood. These receptor sequences come from a human donor in good health. Some clones in this sample may be carry-over from other donors' samples.

This clonotype was seen a few times. The chain uses TRBV5-1 and TRBJ2-3, with 9 bases that match TRBD2. CDR1 and CDR2 (germline): SGHRS, YFSETQ. This CDR3 is 15 amino acids long. The J segment lost 0 bases and the V segment lost 4 bases, leaving 3 bases of the junction unmatched. The CDR3 sequence is CASSHTSGSTDTQYF. The DNA for the CDR3 is TGCGCCAGCAGCCATACTAGCGGGAGCACAGATACGCAGTATTTT. The complete variable domain, with remaining parts taken from reference TRBV5-1 and TRBJ2-3, reads KAGVTQTPRYLIKTRGQQVTLSCSPISGHRSVSWYQQTPGQGLQFLFEYFSETQRNKGNFPGRFSGRQFSNSRSEMNVSTLELGDSALYLCASSHTSGSTDTQYFGPGTRLTVL.

This clonotype was detected many times. The chain joins TRBV20-1 to TRBJ1-1; possibly TRBD1 for D (6 bases). The length of the CDR3 is 13 residues. V lost 5 bases, J lost 6 bases, and 16 bases lay in between. Germline lookup yields CDR1 DFQATT and CDR2 SNEGSKA (reference sequence). The CDR3 protein is CSARGQSKAEAFF. The CDR3 DNA sequence: TGCAGTGCTCGCGGACAGTCCAAGGCTGAAGCTTTCTTT.

This clonotype has at least ten counts. The chain is built from TRBV28 and TRBJ2-5; unclear D gene. V gave up 3 bases and J gave up 3 bases, with 8 bases separating them. The CDR3 totals 13 residues. The germline CDR1 and CDR2 sequences are MDHEN and SYDVKM. The CDR3 DNA sequence: TGTGCCAGCAGTTTGGTACCAAAAGAGACCCAGTACTTC. Protein sequence: CASSLVPKETQYF.

This clonotype showed up many times. The V call is TRBV4-1, the J call TRBJ2-1; 8 bases are shared with TRBD2. Germline V gene data show CDR1 as MGHRA and CDR2 as YSYEKL. The length of the CDR3 is 15 residues. Losses at the gene ends were 4 bases for V and 10 bases for J; bases not matched to a gene: 12. CDR3 in DNA: TGCGCCAGCAGCCCCATGGGACTAGTGGAAGGAGAGCAGTTCTTC. Encoded protein: CASSPMGLVEGEQFF.

This clonotype appeared many times. The chain employs TRBV5-6 and TRBJ1-2; TRBD1 matches 8 bases. V dropped 4 bases and J dropped 2; count of bases not matched to a gene: 7. This CDR3 has 15 residues. CDR1 SGHDT and CDR2 YYEEEE come from the germline V gene. The CDR3 DNA reads TGTGCCAGCAGCCTGTGGGACAGGACAAACTATGGCTACACCTTC. Amino acid sequence: CASSLWDRTNYGYTF. The full variable domain, completed using reference TRBV5-6 and TRBJ1-2, is DAGVTQSPTHLIKTRGQQVTLRCSPKSGHDTVSWYQQALGQGPQFIFQYYEEEERQRGNFPDRFSGHQFPNYSSELNVNALLLGDSALYLCASSLWDRTNYGYTFGSGTRLTVV.

The DNA of the CDR3 is TGTGCCAGCGGATCCCTCCGTTCAGGGGGGAGGACTGAAGCTTTCTTT. Translation: CASGSLRSGGRTEAFF. This chain joins TRBV28 and TRBJ1-1; 7 nucleotides match TRBD1. The V gene's germline CDR1 is MDHEN and CDR2 SYDVKM. The CDR3 extends over 16 amino acids. With V trimmed by 8 bases and J by 5 bases, 17 bases remained unmatched.

There are many counts of this clonotype. This chain joins TRBV7-8 and TRBJ2-2, with 9 bases lining up with TRBD1. CDR3 length equals 18 residues. With 5 bases clipped from V and 4 bases from J, the junction kept 14 bases outside the gene matches. Germline CDR1 is SGHVS and CDR2 is FQNEAQ. For the CDR3, the DNA is TGTGCCAGCAGCCCAGGGACAGGGCTGTCCCGAATCACCGGGGAGCTGTTTTTT. Translated: CASSPGTGLSRITGELFF.

The sample holds many counts of this clonotype. CDR3 nucleotides: TGTGCCAGCAGTTACTCGCCTAGCCCCCCTAAGACCTACGAGCAGTACTTC. As protein: CASSYSPSPPKTYEQYF. The chain recombines TRBV6-5 with TRBJ2-7; the D gene is possibly TRBD2 (5 bases). The germline V gene has CDR1 MNHEY and CDR2 SVGAGI. Deletions cut 0 bases from V and 2 bases from J, with 17 bases between. The CDR3 covers 17 residues.

This clonotype has at least ten counts. The V and J genes are TRBV10-2 and TRBJ2-4, with a possible D match to TRBD1 (5 bases). CDR1 is WSHSY and CDR2 is SAAADI in the germline V gene. The CDR3 is 15 residues long. Trimming cost V 1 base and J 4 bases, with 11 bases left between them. The CDR3 loop reads CASSEFRTQKNIQYF. The CDR3, as DNA: TGCGCCAGCAGTGAGTTTAGGACACAAAAAAACATTCAGTACTTC.

J is TRBJ1-5 and V is TRBV6-2 or TRBV6-3, with TRBD1 identical over 8 bases. The CDR3 has 14 residues. The germline V gene has CDR1 MNHEY and CDR2 SVGEGT. With 5 bases clipped from V and 5 bases from J, the junction kept 5 bases outside the gene matches. The CDR3 bases are TGTGCCAGCAGTCCCGACAGGGGATATCAGCCCCAGCATTTT. As protein: CASSPDRGYQPQHF.

In its sample, this clonotype was seen many times. The chain combines TRBV25-1 with TRBJ2-7; no clear D gene. V was trimmed by 1 base and J by 9 bases, leaving 19 bases between them. The CDR3 length is 15 residues. Per germline, CDR1 MGHDK and CDR2 SYGVNS. The chain's CDR3 is CASSEWAGRLSVQYF. The CDR3 nucleotides read TGTGCCAGCAGTGAATGGGCTGGGCGGCTATCCGTGCAGTACTTC.

This clonotype was observed many times. CDR3: CSVEGRGTPETQYF. CDR3 DNA sequence: TGCAGCGTTGAAGGTCGGGGAACCCCAGAGACCCAGTACTTC. The chain uses TRBV29-1 and TRBJ2-5; D may be TRBD2 (5 bases). V shed 1 base and J shed 4 bases, with 13 bases lying between them. CDR1 is SQVTM, CDR2 ANQGSEA, per germline. This CDR3 spans 14 amino acids.

Ten or more counts support this clonotype. This chain joins TRBV20-1 and TRBJ2-4, with D unclear. This CDR3 contains 15 residues. Germline assignment: CDR1 DFQATT and CDR2 SNEGSKA (reference sequence). V was shortened by 3 bases and J by 0 bases, with 12 bases between the two germline ends. In nucleotides, the CDR3 is TGCAGTGCTAGTCACTTCCTTTTAGCCAAAAACATTCAGTACTTC. Translated: CSASHFLLAKNIQYF.

This clonotype occurred many times. The J gene is TRBJ2-1, the V gene TRBV3-1; 11 bases align to TRBD2. V trimming: 4 bases; J trimming: 7 bases; junction bases outside the gene matches: 12. The CDR3 length is 17 residues. Germline assignment: CDR1 LGHDT and CDR2 YNNKEL (reference sequence). In nucleotides, the CDR3 is TGTGCCAGCAGCCCTGATGGTGTACTAGCGGGAGTTAATGAGCAGTTCTTC. This translates into CASSPDGVLAGVNEQFF.

This clonotype was picked up many times. The rearrangement links TRBV6-1 to TRBJ1-1; D is perhaps TRBD1 (5 bases). V shed 6 bases and J shed 5 bases, with 13 bases lying between them. Looked up from germline, CDR1 is MNHNS and CDR2 is SASEGT. This CDR3 comprises 13 residues. CDR3 bases: TGTGCCAGCAGCCCAACTTGGGGGACTGAAGCTTTCTTT. Translation: CASSPTWGTEAFF.

Ten or more counts support this clonotype. The rearrangement links TRBV6-5 to TRBJ1-1, with 8 bases that match TRBD1. V lost 8 bases and J lost 5; bases outside the gene matches: 7. The CDR3 length is 13 residues. Per germline, CDR1 MNHEY and CDR2 SVGAGI. CDR3 nucleotide sequence: TGTGCCAGCTGGGACAGGACGGGAACTGAAGCTTTCTTT. Translated: CASWDRTGTEAFF.

V and J are TRBV29-1 and TRBJ2-2; TRBD1 or TRBD2 may be the D gene (6 bases each). The length of the CDR3 is 14 residues. Germline-derived CDR1 and CDR2 are SQVTM and ANQGSEA. Trimming took off 3 bases at V and 4 bases at J, with 12 bases between the two ends. CDR3 bases: TGCAGCGTTGAGGAACAGGGAGGCACCGGGGAGCTGTTTTTT. As protein: CSVEEQGGTGELFF.

The rearrangement links TRBV7-3 to TRBJ2-5; D possibly matches TRBD1 or TRBD2 (6 bases each). Trimming stripped 5 bases from V and 5 bases from J, with 24 bases between. This CDR3 is 17 amino acids long. Germline V gene data show CDR1 as SGHTA and CDR2 as FQGTGA. The CDR3 nucleotides are TGTGCCAGCAGCCCCGGCCGCGGAGGGACACGAGGGGAGACCCAGTACTTC. Residues: CASSPGRGGTRGETQYF.